The 26 T cell receptor delta chains below come from one sample, sequenced in a study of γδ T cells in repeated Plasmodium falciparum infection. TCRdb made new clone calls on the multiplex PCR reads using CATT. Of some 100,000 delta-chain clones in the sample, under 1.5% were seen once. Vgamma9/Vdelta2+ and Vdelta2-negative gammadelta T cells were flow-sorted from PBMC for bulk sequencing. The sequenced material came from gamma-delta T cells from blood. The receptors were sampled from a pool of human donors (malaria-infected and uninfected, not separated).

Points on this clone: Since a far larger clone is one base different, this is likely a read error. Other nucleotide sequences from this sample produce the same CDR3. V is TRDV2 and J is TRDJ1; D unclear. The J gene, missing from TCRdb, was assigned here through DNA to germline matching. Germline V lookup: CDR1 GEAIGNYY, CDR2 EKD. The CDR3 runs 19 residues. V lost 1 base and J lost 5, with 28 bases in between. CDR3 protein: CACDTSGPRRSLLTDKLIF. In DNA, the CDR3 is TGTGCCTGTGACACGTCTGGTCCCCGGCGGTCCTTACTCACTGATAAACTCATCTTT.

This clone showed up just a few times. The protein TCRdb gives is from a much larger clone and does not agree with this DNA's translation at residue 4, likely a read error; the protein shown here comes from the DNA. V gene TRDV1 combines with J gene TRDJ1; no clear D gene. Germline V gene lookup returns CDR1 TSWWSYY and CDR2 QGS. The CDR3 contains 12 residues. CDR3 bases: TGTGCTCTTAGGGAATACACCGATAAACTCATCTTT. The encoded protein is CALREYTDKLIF.

This clone turned up a few times. TCRdb pairs this DNA with a much larger clone's protein that differs at residue 12, likely a read error; the protein shown was translated from the DNA. This rearrangement joins TRDV1 to TRDJ1, with TRDD3 as a possible D gene (5 bases). V was pared by 2 bases and J by 0 bases, with 28 bases between. The CDR3 is 21 residues long. Germline V CDR1 and CDR2: TSWWSYY, QGS. CDR3 sequence (DNA): TGTGCTCTTGGGGAAGGGATGACCCGACGGACCGCCAGACGGTACACCGATAAACTCATCTTT. Translation gives CALGEGMTRRTARRYTDKLIF.

As to this clone: The protein recorded in TCRdb matches a much larger clone and deviates from this DNA's translation at residue 15, suggesting a read error; the protein here is obtained by translating the DNA. The chain couples TRDV1 to TRDJ1, with TRDD3 matching over 9 bases. Here the J gene was assigned by germline matching of the DNA, as TCRdb has none. The CDR3 has 18 amino acids. Germline V lookup: CDR1 TSWWSYY, CDR2 QGS. CDR3: CALGERKYWGTHTDRLIF. The CDR3 nucleotides read TGTGCTCTTGGGGAACGGAAGTACTGGGGGACTCACACCGATAGACTCATCTTT.

On this clone itself: The protein given by TCRdb reflects a much larger clone and differs at residue 11 from this DNA's translation, likely from a read error; the protein shown is the DNA's translation. A V gene of TRDV3 was called, but no J gene was assigned. This CDR3 has 13 amino acids. The germline CDR1 and CDR2 sequences are TVYSNPD and GDNSRS (reference sequence). The chain's CDR3 is CASTLRGGVKPIF. The CDR3 DNA follows: TGTGCCTCAACCCTACGTGGTGGGGTTAAACCCATCTTT.

Concerning this clone: This likely came from a read error, as a far larger clone is one base away. At the DNA level, this CDR3 is encoded by other sequences in the same sample as well. The rearrangement joins TRDV1 to TRDJ1, with 7 bases identical to TRDD3. The J gene, not given by TCRdb, was assigned here from a germline match of the nucleotide sequence. In germline, CDR1 is TSWWSYY, CDR2 QGS. The CDR3 sequence is 17 residues long. With 3 bases clipped from V and 5 bases from J, the junction kept 15 bases outside the gene matches. The CDR3 region has the DNA TGTGCTCTTGGGGAGCCGCCCTACGGGGGGATCCCAGATAAACTCATCTTT. It encodes CALGEPPYGGIPDKLIF.

In this sample, this clone turned up a few times. The protein that TCRdb holds for this DNA derives from a much larger clone and differs from the translated DNA at residue 5, which likely indicates a read error; the protein shown here is translated from the DNA. As DNA, the CDR3 is TGTGCCTGTGACGCGGGGGGGGATCGAGCAGTAAACCTCATCTTT. It codes for CACDAGGDRAVNLIF. V gene assignment gives TRDV2, but the J gene was left uncalled; the D call of TRDD3 is as the table states it, not checked on the DNA. This CDR3 comprises 15 residues. Per germline, CDR1 GEAIGNYY and CDR2 EKD.

With respect to this clone: Given a far larger clone just one base away, this is likely a sequencing read error. Other DNA sequences in this sample translate to the same CDR3. This rearrangement joins TRDV1 to TRDJ1; 8 bases fit TRDD2. The length of the CDR3 is 17 residues. Germline CDR1 and CDR2: TSWWSYY and QGS. CDR3 loop: CALGGTLPTRYTDKLIF. CDR3 DNA sequence: TGTGCTCTTGGGGGGACTCTTCCTACCCGCTACACCGATAAACTCATCTTC.

This clone has only a few counts. A single base is all that separates this from a far larger clone, so a read error is likely. Different DNA sequences within this sample yield the same CDR3. This chain joins TRDV1 and TRDJ2; 13 nucleotides agree with TRDD3. TCRdb leaves out the J gene; it was filled in here by matching the DNA to germline. V lost 6 bases, J lost 6 bases, and 31 bases stayed unmatched. CDR3 size: 24 residues. CDR1 is TSWWSYY, CDR2 QGS, per germline. CDR3 sequence: CALGESITFPPFTGGYAGAAQLFF. As DNA, the CDR3 is TGTGCTCTTGGAGAATCGATAACCTTCCCACCTTTTACTGGGGGATACGCGGGAGCAGCACAACTCTTCTTT.

In this sample, this clone turned up many times. A read error likely explains why the TCRdb protein, taken from a much larger clone, differs from this DNA's translation at residue 13; the protein shown is translated from the DNA. The chain combines TRDV2 with TRDJ1; TRDD3 matches at 12 bases. Here the J gene came from matching the DNA to germline, since TCRdb omits it. Germline V gene lookup returns CDR1 GEAIGNYY and CDR2 EKD. The CDR3 totals 19 residues. The V segment lost 0 bases and the J segment 1 base; nucleotides outside the gene matches: 11. DNA of the CDR3: TGTGCCTGTGACACCCTGCCTCCTGGGGGATACGGAGGCACCGATAAACTCATCTTT. Its translation: CACDTLPPGGYGGTDKLIF.

About this clone: It differs at one base from a far larger clone, so likely a read error. The rearrangement links TRDV1 to TRDJ1; possibly TRDD2 for D (5 bases). No J gene is reported in TCRdb; it was inferred here by comparing the DNA with germline. Germline V CDR1 and CDR2: TSWWSYY, QGS. The CDR3 runs to 19 residues. With 4 bases removed from V and 8 bases from J, the gap between germline ends came to 32 bases. The CDR3 DNA sequence: TGTGCTCTTGGGGGTCGTTCCTTGAGGAGCCCAAAAGGCCTACACAAACTCATCTTT. Translation gives CALGGRSLRSPKGLHKLIF.

This clone was counted a few times. The CDR3 nucleotides are TGTGCCTATACAATCCACTGGGGGATACGCGGAGGTCTACTCATCTTT. This sequence encodes CAYTIHWGIRGGLLIF. The gene calls are TRDV3 and TRDJ1; TRDD3 matches 13 bases. No J gene was available from TCRdb, and it was assigned here by a germline match of the DNA. Germline V gene data show CDR1 as TVYSNPD and CDR2 as GDNSRS (reference sequence). The CDR3 runs to 16 residues. J lost 10 bases, V lost 4 bases, and 18 bases had no gene match.

This clone has at least ten counts. J is TRDJ1 and V is TRDV1; 10 positions match TRDD3. Trimming cost V 2 bases and J 1 base; bases outside gene matches: 25. CDR1 is TSWWSYY and CDR2 is QGS in the germline V gene. There are 23 residues in the CDR3. CDR3 amino acids: CALGEFFPFSYVGGYVATDKLIF. Here the CDR3 DNA reads TGTGCTCTTGGGGAATTTTTTCCGTTTTCCTACGTGGGGGGATACGTGGCCACCGATAAACTCATCTTT.

This clone was counted between two and nine times. The CDR3 region has the DNA TGTGCTCTTGGGGAAAGGAAGACGGCGATGTACTGGGGGATATACACGTACACCGATAAACTCATCTTT. It translates to CALGERKTAMYWGIYTYTDKLIF. The chain joins TRDV1 to TRDJ1, with TRDD3 matching over 11 bases. Because TCRdb records no J gene, it was assigned here through a match of the DNA to germline. CDR3 length: 23 amino acids. Germline CDR1 TSWWSYY, CDR2 QGS. The ends lost 2 bases at V and 0 bases at J; junction bases unmatched: 23.

With respect to this clone: This sample also contains other DNA sequences that code for the same CDR3. The chain joins TRDV1 to TRDJ1; 9 positions match TRDD2. Matching the DNA to germline supplied the J gene, which TCRdb does not give. Per germline, CDR1 TSWWSYY and CDR2 QGS. With V trimmed by 3 bases and J by 1 base, 15 bases remained unmatched. The CDR3 totals 19 residues. CDR3 nucleotide sequence: TGTGCTCTTGGGGACCTTCCTACGGGGAAGTCTAGTGGCACCGATAAACTCATCTTT. It specifies CALGDLPTGKSSGTDKLIF.

Worth noting for this clone: It differs at one base from a far larger clone, so likely a read error. Other DNA variants within this sample encode the same CDR3. The chain couples TRDV2 to TRDJ3, with TRDD3 matching 11 bases. TCRdb leaves out the J gene; it was filled in here by matching the DNA to germline. This CDR3 is 23 amino acids long. The V and J ends lost 0 bases and 0 bases, in that order; junction bases with no gene match: 15. Germline V CDR1 and CDR2: GEAIGNYY, EKD. CDR3 DNA sequence: TGTGCCTGTGACACCGGGGACTGGGGGATATCGCGAACCAGCTCCTGGGACACCCGACAGATGTTTTTC. It translates to CACDTGDWGISRTSSWDTRQMFF.

This clone has more than one count but fewer than ten. The amino acid sequence in TCRdb belongs to a much larger clone and departs from this DNA's translation at residue 5, likely a sequencing read error; the sequence shown is translated from the DNA. This rearrangement joins TRDV2 to TRDJ1; 7 bases are a match to TRDD3. TCRdb supplies no J gene; here it was assigned by aligning the nucleotide sequence to germline. Germline lookup yields CDR1 GEAIGNYY and CDR2 EKD. Trimming cost V 3 bases and J 1 base; bases outside gene matches: 10. This CDR3 contains 16 residues. Written as DNA, the CDR3 is TGTGCCTGTGACCTCGAAGGGGGATGGGGCACCGATAAACTCATCTTT. This codes for CACDLEGGWGTDKLIF.

Of note for this clone: A far larger clone differs by one base, so this is likely a read error. Other DNA sequences within the sample encode an identical CDR3. The chain couples TRDV1 to TRDJ1; the D is unclear. The J gene was missing in TCRdb and was found by matching the end of the DNA to germline. The CDR3 runs 12 residues. Germline CDR1 TSWWSYY, CDR2 QGS. Trimming took 6 bases from V and 0 from J, leaving 5 bases between them. The CDR3 reads CALGAYTDKLIF. CDR3 sequence (DNA): TGTGCTCTTGGAGCTTACACCGATAAACTCATCTTT.

This clone was counted a few times. It may be a read error: a sequence one base away is much more abundant. The rearrangement links TRDV1 to TRDJ1; either TRDD2 or TRDD3 may supply D (5 bases each). TCRdb carries no J gene annotation; the J gene was assigned here by matching the DNA with germline. Germline V gene data show CDR1 as TSWWSYY and CDR2 as QGS. The CDR3 consists of 17 residues. The CDR3 DNA is TGTGCCCTTGGGGACGTAGTAATTTTCCTCTCCACCGATAAACTCATCTTT. Protein: CALGDVVIFLSTDKLIF.

With respect to this clone: A far larger clone lies a single base away; this is likely a read error. Other DNA sequences from this sample encode an identical CDR3 as well. The V and J genes are TRDV2 and TRDJ1; 9 bases map to TRDD3. Germline matching of the DNA provided the J gene here, since TCRdb leaves it blank. Germline lookup yields CDR1 GEAIGNYY and CDR2 EKD. V was clipped by 0 bases and J by 2 bases; unmatched bases: 9. The CDR3 consists of 17 residues. The chain's CDR3 is CACDTVGLGDPTDKLIF. Here the CDR3 DNA reads TGTGCCTGTGACACCGTAGGCCTGGGGGATCCTACCGATAAACTCATCTTT.

On this clone: TCRdb pairs this DNA with a much larger clone's protein that differs at residue 16, likely a read error; the protein shown was translated from the DNA. The V and J genes are TRDV1 and TRDJ2; TRDD3 matches at 7 bases. The J gene was missing in TCRdb and was found by matching the end of the DNA to germline. Germline CDR1 TSWWSYY, CDR2 QGS. Germline trimming cut 2 bases from V and 2 bases from J; bases unmatched to any gene: 26. The CDR3 has 23 amino acids. The chain's CDR3 is CALGERYLGFRLRIRPLTAQLFF. The CDR3 nucleotides are TGTGCTCTTGGGGAAAGGTACTTAGGTTTTCGCCTTCGGATACGACCCTTGACAGCACAACTCTTCTTT.

With regard to this clone: Compared with germline, one end of the junction differs, possibly owing to a read error. For the CDR3, the DNA is TGTGCTCCTGGGGAACTCCTCCTTACGGTGTACTGGGGGACCCAATTTACCGATAAACTCATCTTT. Translated: CAPGELLLTVYWGTQFTDKLIF. This chain uses TRDV1 with TRDJ1; TRDD3 matches 9 bases. TCRdb leaves out the J gene; it was filled in here by matching the DNA to germline. The CDR3 has 22 amino acids. From germline, CDR1 is TSWWSYY and CDR2 QGS.

This clone was counted between two and nine times. This probably arose from a read error, given a far larger clone one base away. Other DNA sequences in this sample translate to the same CDR3. This CDR3 is CALGERFSPLTGGLTKLIF. DNA of the CDR3: TGTGCTCTTGGGGAACGGTTCTCCCCGCTTACGGGGGGATTAACGAAACTCATCTTT. The chain is built from TRDV1 and TRDJ1, with 7 bases fitting TRDD3. Because TCRdb records no J gene, it was assigned here through a match of the DNA to germline. This CDR3 is 19 amino acids long. V dropped 1 base and J dropped 8; count of bases not matched to a gene: 22. From germline, CDR1 is TSWWSYY and CDR2 QGS.

About this clone itself: The protein recorded in TCRdb matches a much larger clone and deviates from this DNA's translation at residue 18, suggesting a read error; the protein here is obtained by translating the DNA. The J segment was not called; the V segment is TRDV1; TRDD3, as called in the table, went unchecked against the DNA. Germline V CDR1 and CDR2: TSWWSYY, QGS. The CDR3 extends over 19 amino acids. The CDR3 DNA reads TGTGCTCTTGGGGAAAGAGTCGGGGTACGGGGGATACGAGACGATAAACTCACCTTT. Its translation: CALGERVGVRGIRDDKLTF.

As regards this clone: TCRdb shows a much larger clone's protein in place of this DNA's translation, and the two differ at residue 3, likely through a read error; the protein shown is translated from the DNA. This rearrangement joins TRDV3 to TRDJ1; TRDD3 is a possible D gene (6 bases). The germline V gene has CDR1 TVYSNPD and CDR2 GDNSRS (reference sequence). This CDR3 spans 15 amino acids. Trimming shortened V by 5 bases and J by 8 bases, and 27 bases separated the two germline ends. The DNA for the CDR3 is TGTGCCCTTATCTCACGTATCACTCGAGGGGGAAAACTCATCTTT. It specifies CALISRITRGGKLIF.

This clone has more than one count but fewer than ten. TCRdb has a much larger clone's protein, which differs at residue 12 from the translation of this DNA, likely because of a read error; what is shown is the protein translated from the DNA. The rearrangement uses TRDV1 and TRDJ1; D could derive from TRDD2 or TRDD3 (6 bases each). CDR1 is TSWWSYY and CDR2 is QGS in the germline V gene. V was pared by 5 bases and J by 0 bases, with 37 bases between. This CDR3 is built from 23 residues. The DNA of the CDR3 is TGTGCTCTTGGGTCCCCGGGGAGCCTTCCCTTAATTATGGGGGGTTCGTACACCGATAAACTCATCTTT. The encoded protein is CALGSPGSLPLIMGGSYTDKLIF.